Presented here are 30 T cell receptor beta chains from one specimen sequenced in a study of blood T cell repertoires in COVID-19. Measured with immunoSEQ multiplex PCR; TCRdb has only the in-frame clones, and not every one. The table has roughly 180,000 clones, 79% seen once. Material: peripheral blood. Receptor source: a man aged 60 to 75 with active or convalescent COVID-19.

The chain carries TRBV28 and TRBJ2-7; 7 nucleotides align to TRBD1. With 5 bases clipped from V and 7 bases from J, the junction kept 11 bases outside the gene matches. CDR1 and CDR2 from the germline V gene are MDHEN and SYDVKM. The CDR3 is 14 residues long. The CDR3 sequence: CASSTSRGLKEQYF. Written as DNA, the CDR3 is TGTGCCAGCAGTACGTCTAGGGGGCTAAAGGAGCAGTACTTC.

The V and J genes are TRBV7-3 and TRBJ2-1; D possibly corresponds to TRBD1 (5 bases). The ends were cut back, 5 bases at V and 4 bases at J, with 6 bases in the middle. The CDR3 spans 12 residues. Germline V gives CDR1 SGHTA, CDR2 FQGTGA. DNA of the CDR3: TGTGCCAGCAGCGCAGGGTACAATGAGCAGTTCTTC. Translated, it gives CASSAGYNEQFF.

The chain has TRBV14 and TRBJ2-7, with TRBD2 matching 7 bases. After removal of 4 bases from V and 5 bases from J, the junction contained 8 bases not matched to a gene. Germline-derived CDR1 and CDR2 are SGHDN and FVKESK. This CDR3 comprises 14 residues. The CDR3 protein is CASSLSGAGNEQYF. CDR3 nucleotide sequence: TGTGCCAGCAGCCTAAGCGGGGCGGGAAACGAGCAGTACTTC.

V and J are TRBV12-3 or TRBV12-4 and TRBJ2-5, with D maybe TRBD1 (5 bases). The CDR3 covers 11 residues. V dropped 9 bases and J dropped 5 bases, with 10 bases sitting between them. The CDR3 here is CASTRQETQYF. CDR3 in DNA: TGTGCCAGTACCAGACAGGAGACCCAGTACTTC.

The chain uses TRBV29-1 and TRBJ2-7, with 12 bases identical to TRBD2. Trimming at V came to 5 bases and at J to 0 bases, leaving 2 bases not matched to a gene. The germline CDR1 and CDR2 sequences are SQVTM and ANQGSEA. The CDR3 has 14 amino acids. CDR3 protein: CSVRTSGNSYEQYF. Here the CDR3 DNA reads TGCAGCGTTCGGACTAGCGGGAACTCCTACGAGCAGTACTTC.

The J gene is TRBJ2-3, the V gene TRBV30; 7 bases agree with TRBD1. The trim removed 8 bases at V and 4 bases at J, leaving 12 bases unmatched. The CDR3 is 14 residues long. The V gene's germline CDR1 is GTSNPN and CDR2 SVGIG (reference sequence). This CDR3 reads CAKSGKGAADTQYF. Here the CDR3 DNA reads TGTGCCAAGAGTGGGAAGGGGGCCGCAGATACGCAGTATTTT.

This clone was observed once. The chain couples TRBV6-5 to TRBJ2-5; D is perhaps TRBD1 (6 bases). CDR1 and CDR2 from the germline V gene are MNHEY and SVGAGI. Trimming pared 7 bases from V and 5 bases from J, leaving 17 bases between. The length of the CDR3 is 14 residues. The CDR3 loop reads CASTLTRGVETQYF. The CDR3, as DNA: TGTGCCAGCACCCTGACCAGGGGCGTGGAGACCCAGTACTTC.

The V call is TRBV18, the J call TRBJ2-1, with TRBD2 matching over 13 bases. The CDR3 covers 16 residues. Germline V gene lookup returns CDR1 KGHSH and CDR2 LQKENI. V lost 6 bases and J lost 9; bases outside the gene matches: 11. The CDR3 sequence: CASSARTSGSVGEQFF. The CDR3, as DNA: TGTGCCAGCTCGGCCCGGACTAGCGGGAGTGTTGGTGAGCAGTTCTTC.

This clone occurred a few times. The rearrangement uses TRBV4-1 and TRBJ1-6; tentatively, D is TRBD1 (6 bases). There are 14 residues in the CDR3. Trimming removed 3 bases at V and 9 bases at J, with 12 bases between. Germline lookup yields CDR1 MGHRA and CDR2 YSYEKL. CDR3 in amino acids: CASSHTQQGSPLHF. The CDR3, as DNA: TGCGCCAGCAGCCACACGCAACAGGGTTCACCCCTCCACTTT.

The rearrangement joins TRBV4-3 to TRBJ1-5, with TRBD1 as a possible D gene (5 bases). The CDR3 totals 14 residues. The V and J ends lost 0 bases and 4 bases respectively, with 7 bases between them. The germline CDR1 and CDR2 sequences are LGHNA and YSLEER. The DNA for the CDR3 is TGCGCCAGCAGCCAAGACCGGGGGAATCAGCCCCAGCATTTT. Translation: CASSQDRGNQPQHF.

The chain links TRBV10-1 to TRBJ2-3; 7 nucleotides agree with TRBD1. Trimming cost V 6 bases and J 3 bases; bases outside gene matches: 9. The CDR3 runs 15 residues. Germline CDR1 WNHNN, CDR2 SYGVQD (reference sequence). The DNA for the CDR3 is TGCGCCAGCAGGCTTTACAGGGGTGGAACAGATACGCAGTATTTT. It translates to CASRLYRGGTDTQYF.

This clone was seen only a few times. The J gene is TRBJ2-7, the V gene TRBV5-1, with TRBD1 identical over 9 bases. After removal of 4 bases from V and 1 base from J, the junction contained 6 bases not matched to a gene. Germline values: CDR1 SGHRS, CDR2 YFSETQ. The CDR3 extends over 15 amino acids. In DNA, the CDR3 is TGCGCCAGCAGCGGCGGACAGGGGCCATCCTACGAGCAGTACTTC. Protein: CASSGGQGPSYEQYF.

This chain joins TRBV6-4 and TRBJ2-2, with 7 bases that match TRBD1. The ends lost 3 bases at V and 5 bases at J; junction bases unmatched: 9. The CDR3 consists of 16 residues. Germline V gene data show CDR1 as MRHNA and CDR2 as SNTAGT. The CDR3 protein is CASSESRGSGTGELFF. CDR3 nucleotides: TGTGCCAGCAGTGAGTCCAGGGGGAGTGGTACCGGGGAGCTGTTTTTT.

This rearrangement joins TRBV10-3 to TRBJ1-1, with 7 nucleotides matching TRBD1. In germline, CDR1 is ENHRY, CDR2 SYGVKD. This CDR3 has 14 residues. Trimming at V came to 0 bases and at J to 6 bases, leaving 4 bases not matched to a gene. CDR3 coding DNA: TGTGCCATCAGTGAGTCTCGAGGGGGCGCTGAAGCTTTCTTT. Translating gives CAISESRGGAEAFF.

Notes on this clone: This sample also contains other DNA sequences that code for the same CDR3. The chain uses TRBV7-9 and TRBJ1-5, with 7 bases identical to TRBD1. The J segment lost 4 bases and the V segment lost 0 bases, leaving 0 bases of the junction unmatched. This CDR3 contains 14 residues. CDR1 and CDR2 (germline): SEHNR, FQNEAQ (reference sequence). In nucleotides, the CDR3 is TGTGCCAGCAGCTTAGCGACAGGGAATCAGCCCCAGCATTTT. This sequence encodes CASSLATGNQPQHF.

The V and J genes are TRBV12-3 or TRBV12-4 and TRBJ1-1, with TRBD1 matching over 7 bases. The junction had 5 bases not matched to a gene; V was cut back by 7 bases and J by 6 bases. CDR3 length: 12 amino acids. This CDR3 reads CASTPGQSEAFF. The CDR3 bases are TGTGCCAGCACCCCGGGACAGTCTGAAGCTTTCTTT.

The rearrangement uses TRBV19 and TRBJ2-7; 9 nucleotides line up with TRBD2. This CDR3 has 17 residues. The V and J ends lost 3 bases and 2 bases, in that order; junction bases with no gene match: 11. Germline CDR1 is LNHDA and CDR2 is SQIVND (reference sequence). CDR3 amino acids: CASSIGGVAGVPYEQYF. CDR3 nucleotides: TGTGCCAGTAGTATCGGAGGGGTAGCGGGAGTGCCCTACGAGCAGTACTTC.

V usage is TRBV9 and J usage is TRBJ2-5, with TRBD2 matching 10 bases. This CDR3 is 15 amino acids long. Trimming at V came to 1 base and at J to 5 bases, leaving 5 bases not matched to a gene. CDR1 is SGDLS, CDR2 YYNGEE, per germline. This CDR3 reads CASSVLPSGSETQYF. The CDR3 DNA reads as TGTGCCAGCAGCGTATTACCTAGCGGGAGTGAGACCCAGTACTTC.

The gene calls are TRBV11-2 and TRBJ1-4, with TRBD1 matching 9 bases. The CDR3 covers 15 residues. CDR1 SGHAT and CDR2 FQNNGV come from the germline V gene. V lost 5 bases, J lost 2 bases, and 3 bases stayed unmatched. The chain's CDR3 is CASSTTGGTNEKLFF. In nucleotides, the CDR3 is TGTGCCAGCAGCACAACAGGGGGCACTAATGAAAAACTGTTTTTT.

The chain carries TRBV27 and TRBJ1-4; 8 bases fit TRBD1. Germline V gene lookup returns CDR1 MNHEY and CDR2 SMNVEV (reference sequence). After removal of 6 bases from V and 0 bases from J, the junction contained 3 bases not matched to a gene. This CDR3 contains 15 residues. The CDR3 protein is CASRLQGATNEKLFF. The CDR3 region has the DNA TGTGCCAGCAGATTACAGGGGGCAACTAATGAAAAACTGTTTTTT.

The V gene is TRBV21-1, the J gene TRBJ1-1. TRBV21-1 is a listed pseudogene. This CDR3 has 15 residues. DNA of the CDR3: TGTGCCAGCAGCAAACTTAGAGGGATGAACACTGAAGCTTTCTTT. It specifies CASSKLRGMNTEAFF.

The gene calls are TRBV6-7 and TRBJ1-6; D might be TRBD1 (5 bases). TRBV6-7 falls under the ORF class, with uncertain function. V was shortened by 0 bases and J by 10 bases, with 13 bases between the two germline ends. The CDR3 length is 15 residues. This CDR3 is CASSYSRGGQSPLHF. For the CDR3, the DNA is TGTGCCAGCAGTTACTCAAGGGGAGGACAATCACCCCTCCACTTT.

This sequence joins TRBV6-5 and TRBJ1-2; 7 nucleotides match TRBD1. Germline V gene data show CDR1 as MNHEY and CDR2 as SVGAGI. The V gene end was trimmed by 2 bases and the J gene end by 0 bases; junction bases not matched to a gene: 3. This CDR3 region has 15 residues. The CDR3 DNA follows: TGTGCCAGCAGTTACGGGGACAGTACTAACTATGGCTACACCTTC. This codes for CASSYGDSTNYGYTF.

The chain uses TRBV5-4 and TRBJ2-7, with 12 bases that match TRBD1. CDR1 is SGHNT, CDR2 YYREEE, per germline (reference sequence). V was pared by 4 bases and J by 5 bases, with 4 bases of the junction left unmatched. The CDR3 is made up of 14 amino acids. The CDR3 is CASSGGQGANEQYF. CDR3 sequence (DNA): TGTGCCAGCAGCGGGGGACAGGGGGCGAACGAGCAGTACTTC.

Here the CDR3 reads CASSLAGILYEQYF. CDR3 DNA sequence: TGTGCCAGCAGCTTGGCAGGGATACTCTACGAGCAGTACTTC. This chain connects TRBV7-9 to TRBJ2-7; D might be TRBD1 (5 bases). The CDR3 contains 14 residues. V shed 3 bases and J shed 3 bases, with 12 bases lying between them. CDR1 is SEHNR and CDR2 is FQNEAQ in the germline V gene (reference sequence). Full variable domain (rest looked up from reference TRBV7-9 and TRBJ2-7): DTGVSQNPRHKITKRGQNVTFRCDPISEHNRLYWYRQTLGQGPEFLTYFQNEAQLEKSRLLSDRFSAERPKGSFSTLEIQRTEQGDSAMYLCASSLAGILYEQYFGPGTRLTVT.

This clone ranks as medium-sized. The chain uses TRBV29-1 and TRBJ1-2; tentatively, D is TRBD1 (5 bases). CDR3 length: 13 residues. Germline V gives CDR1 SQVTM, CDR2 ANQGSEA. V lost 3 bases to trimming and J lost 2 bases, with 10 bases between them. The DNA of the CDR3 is TGCAGCGTTGATGTGGGGCTCAACTATGGCTACACCTTC. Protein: CSVDVGLNYGYTF. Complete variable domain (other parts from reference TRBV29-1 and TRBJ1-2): SAVISQKPSRDICQRGTSLTIQCQVDSQVTMMFWYRQQPGQSLTLIATANQGSEATYESGFVIDKFPISRPNLTFSTLTVSNMSPEDSSIYLCSVDVGLNYGYTFGSGTRLTVV.

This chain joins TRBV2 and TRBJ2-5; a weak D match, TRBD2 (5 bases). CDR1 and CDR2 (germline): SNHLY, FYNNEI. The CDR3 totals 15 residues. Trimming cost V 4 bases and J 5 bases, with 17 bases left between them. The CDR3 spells CASSGDAGGMETQYF. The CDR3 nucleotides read TGTGCCAGCAGTGGGGATGCGGGTGGGATGGAGACCCAGTACTTC.

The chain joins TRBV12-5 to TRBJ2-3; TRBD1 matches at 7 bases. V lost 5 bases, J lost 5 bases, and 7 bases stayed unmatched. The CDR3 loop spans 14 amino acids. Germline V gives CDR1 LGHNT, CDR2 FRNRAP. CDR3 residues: CASGRRGREDTQYF. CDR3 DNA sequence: TGTGCTAGTGGTCGAAGGGGGCGCGAAGATACGCAGTATTTT.

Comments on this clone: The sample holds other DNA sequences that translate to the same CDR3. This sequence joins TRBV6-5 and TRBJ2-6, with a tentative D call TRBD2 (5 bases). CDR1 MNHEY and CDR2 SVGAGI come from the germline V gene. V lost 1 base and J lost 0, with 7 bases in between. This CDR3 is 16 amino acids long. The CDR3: CASSYYRGSGANVLTF. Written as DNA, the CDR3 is TGTGCCAGCAGTTACTACCGGGGCTCTGGGGCCAACGTCCTGACTTTC.

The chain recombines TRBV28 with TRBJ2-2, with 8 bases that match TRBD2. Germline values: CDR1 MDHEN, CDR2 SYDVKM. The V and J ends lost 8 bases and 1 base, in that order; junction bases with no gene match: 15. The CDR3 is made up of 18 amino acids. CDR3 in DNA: TGTGCCAGCTTATCTATGACCTCCGGGACTAGGAACACCGGGGAGCTGTTTTTT. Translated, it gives CASLSMTSGTRNTGELFF.